These T cell receptor beta chains were read from a single sample in a study of shared clonotypes between healthy human individuals. The assay was immunoSEQ multiplex PCR, and TCRdb's table has in-frame clones only and misses some. The table has a few million clones, around nine tenths seen once. The sample consisted of naive CD4+ T cells sorted from blood. These receptors all come from a man between 18 and 29 years old in good health. The CDR3 runs from the conserved cysteine through the conserved F or W. D genes are given only for firm matches. Clone size is not always given. Where it is, it says once, few, many or a class for expanded clones.

>TRBD2|NA|TRBV4-1|TRBJ2-7
CASSRTSGTDEQYF
TGCGCCAGCAGTCGGACTAGCGGGACGGACGAGCAGTACTTC
>NA|NA|TRBV6-5|TRBJ2-1
CASTSLYEQFF
TGTGCCAGCACCTCACTCTATGAGCAGTTCTTC
>NA|NA|TRBV7-2|TRBJ2-5
CASSPLGSIQETQYF
TGTGCCAGCAGCCCCCTCGGGAGCATCCAAGAGACCCAGTACTTC
>NA|NA|TRBV11-2|TRBJ1-1
CASSLGAPRTEAFF
TGTGCCAGCAGCTTAGGGGCCCCTCGGACTGAAGCTTTCTTT
>NA|NA|TRBV6-1|TRBJ2-7
CASSNGREQYF
TGTGCCAGCAGTAACGGCCGGGAGCAGTACTTC
>NA|NA|TRBV5-1|TRBJ2-7
CASSLETSKLFSYEQYF
TGCGCCAGCAGCTTGGAGACGAGCAAACTGTTCTCCTACGAGCAGTACTTC
>NA|NA|TRBV6-6|TRBJ2-7
CASRSNLLDGYF
TGTGCCAGCAGGTCTAACCTTCTTGATGGATACTTC
>NA|few|TRBV4-1|TRBJ1-2
CASSHPDGGYGYTF
TGCGCCAGCAGCCATCCCGACGGGGGCTATGGCTACACCTTC
>TRBD2|NA|TRBV7-2|TRBJ2-2
CASSPLAGGLGELFF
TGTGCCAGCAGCCCCCTAGCGGGAGGGCTGGGGGAGCTGTTTTTT
>NA|once|TRBV4-1|TRBJ2-2
CASSQDGGAAGELFF
TGCGCCAGCAGCCAAGACGGCGGGGCGGCTGGGGAGCTGTTTTTT
>NA|NA|TRBV2|TRBJ1-5
CASSRQTNQPQHF
TGTGCCAGCAGCCGACAGACCAATCAGCCCCAGCATTTT
>TRBD2|once|TRBV28|TRBJ2-3
CASSLSLAGDTQYF
TGTGCCAGCAGTTTAAGCCTAGCGGGAGATACGCAGTATTTT
>NA|once|TRBV6-4|TRBJ2-4
CAGGNFRGPFPKNIQYF
TGTGCCGGGGGAAATTTCAGGGGCCCTTTCCCCAAAAACATTCAGTACTTC
>NA|NA|TRBV5-1|TRBJ2-2
CASSPSTGTSAGELFF
TGCGCCAGCAGCCCCTCTACAGGGACAAGTGCCGGGGAGCTGTTTTTT
>TRBD2|NA|TRBV18|TRBJ2-7
CASSPYDRGGYSYEQYF
TGTGCCAGCTCACCATATGATCGGGGAGGGTACTCCTACGAGCAGTACTTC
>NA|NA|TRBV5-1|TRBJ2-3
CASSFAASTDTQYF
TGCGCCAGCAGCTTCGCAGCTAGCACAGATACGCAGTATTTT
>TRBD1|NA|TRBV7-6|TRBJ1-3
CASSPPDRGNTIYF
TGTGCCAGCAGTCCCCCGGACAGGGGAAACACCATATATTTT
>NA|NA|TRBV5-5|TRBJ1-2
CASSLAIGYTF
TGTGCCAGCAGCTTGGCTATAGGCTACACCTTC
>NA|NA|TRBV5-1|TRBJ2-1
CASSFIEALTNYNEQFF
TGCGCCAGCAGCTTTATCGAGGCGTTAACAAACTACAATGAGCAGTTCTTC
>TRBD2|NA|TRBV6-5|TRBJ2-3
CASSYGTSVADTQYF
TGTGCCAGCAGTTACGGGACTAGCGTGGCAGATACGCAGTATTTT
>NA|NA|TRBV4-3|TRBJ1-4
CASSRMGSEKLFF
TGCGCCAGCAGCCGCATGGGTAGTGAAAAACTGTTTTTT
>NA|NA|TRBV6-5|TRBJ1-5
CASSYSRDQPQHF
TGTGCCAGCAGTTACTCCAGAGATCAGCCCCAGCATTTT
>TRBD2|once|TRBV11-2|TRBJ2-1
CASSSRLAGGPYNEQFF
TGTGCCAGCAGCTCGCGACTAGCGGGAGGGCCCTACAATGAGCAGTTCTTC
>TRBD1|NA|TRBV14|TRBJ2-7
CASSQGLGQGASDPYEQYF
TGTGCCAGCAGCCAAGGTCTCGGACAGGGGGCGTCTGATCCCTACGAGCAGTACTTC
>NA|once|TRBV6-5|TRBJ1-1
CASSLGAKAFF
TGTGCCAGCAGTTTGGGGGCGAAGGCTTTCTTT
>NA|NA|TRBV7-9|TRBJ2-7
CASSLAGPYEQYF
TGTGCCAGCAGCTTGGCAGGGCCCTACGAGCAGTACTTC
>NA|NA|TRBV7-9|TRBJ2-7
CASSLSPGDSYEQYF
TGTGCCAGCAGCCTATCGCCTGGGGATTCCTACGAGCAGTACTTC
>NA|NA|TRBV4-1|TRBJ2-7
CASSQWRSSYEQYF
TGCGCCAGCAGCCAATGGAGGAGCTCCTACGAGCAGTACTTC
>TRBD2|NA|TRBV15|TRBJ2-7
CATSRSSGKVYEQYF
TGTGCCACCAGCAGATCTAGCGGGAAGGTCTACGAGCAGTACTTC
>TRBD1|NA|TRBV11-1|TRBJ1-1
CASRFDRGHMNTEAFF
TGTGCCAGCAGGTTCGACAGGGGACACATGAACACTGAAGCTTTCTTT
>NA|NA|TRBV29-1|TRBJ1-2
CSTLEREYSGYTF
TGCAGTACTCTCGAGCGTGAATATAGTGGCTACACCTTC
>TRBD2|NA|TRBV11-3|TRBJ2-7
CASSLTSGESYEQYF
TGTGCCAGCAGCTTAACTAGCGGGGAGTCCTACGAGCAGTACTTC
>NA|once|TRBV6-6|TRBJ1-2
CASSPHGGGYTF
TGTGCCAGCAGCCCCCATGGCGGTGGCTACACCTTC
>NA|NA|TRBV15|TRBJ2-1
CATSRDQAFGMLRLF
TGTGCCACCAGCAGAGATCAGGCGTTTGGGATGCTCAGGCTCTTC
>NA|NA|TRBV5-6|TRBJ2-7
CASSPLTGGTNEQYF
TGTGCCAGCAGCCCCCTGACCGGAGGTACCAACGAGCAGTACTTC
>TRBD1|NA|TRBV10-1|TRBJ1-1
CASSERGQGEAFF
TGCGCCAGCAGTGAGAGGGGACAGGGAGAAGCTTTCTTT
>NA|NA|TRBV5-6|TRBJ1-2
CASSLTGGNGYTF
TGTGCCAGCAGCTTGACGGGGGGCAACGGCTACACCTTC
>NA|few|TRBV7-2|TRBJ1-1
CASSFLWGDTEAFF
TGTGCCAGCAGCTTCCTCTGGGGGGACACTGAAGCTTTCTTT
>NA|once|TRBV19|TRBJ1-5
CASSPQGPQPQHF
TGTGCCAGTAGTCCACAGGGTCCTCAGCCCCAGCATTTT
>TRBD1|NA|TRBV28|TRBJ2-1
CATGTGIPYNEQFF
TGTGCCACCGGGACAGGGATACCTTACAATGAGCAGTTCTTC
>TRBD2|NA|TRBV7-8|TRBJ2-7
CASSSRLAGAGEQYF
TGTGCCAGCAGCTCTCGACTAGCGGGAGCGGGAGAGCAGTACTTC
>NA|NA|TRBV7-2|TRBJ2-5
CASSLAGKALQETQYF
TGTGCCAGCAGCTTAGCCGGGAAGGCTTTACAAGAGACCCAGTACTTC
>TRBD1|NA|TRBV6-1|TRBJ2-7
CASKTLRDRGNEQYF
TGTGCCAGCAAGACCCTCCGGGACAGGGGCAACGAGCAGTACTTC
>NA|NA|TRBV9|TRBJ1-4
CASSSGLPTNEKLFF
TGTGCCAGCAGCTCTGGGCTCCCAACTAATGAAAAACTGTTTTTT
>NA|NA|TRBV6-1|TRBJ2-1
CASSGLGDGVSEEQFF
TGTGCCAGCAGTGGCTTGGGGGACGGGGTCTCTGAGGAGCAGTTCTTC
>TRBD1|NA|TRBV5-1|TRBJ2-3
CASSLDRGSSADTQYF
TGCGCCAGCAGCTTGGACAGGGGGTCGAGCGCAGATACGCAGTATTTT
>NA|NA|TRBV14|TRBJ2-1
CASSRGLGWGRNEQFF
TGTGCCAGCAGCCGAGGGCTAGGTTGGGGGAGGAATGAGCAGTTCTTC
>NA|few|TRBV7-9|TRBJ1-1
CASSSASLHTEAFF
TGTGCCAGCAGCTCCGCCTCGTTGCACACTGAAGCTTTCTTT
>NA|NA|TRBV9|TRBJ2-5
CASSGALGRPQETQYF
TGTGCCAGCAGCGGCGCCCTCGGCAGGCCTCAAGAGACCCAGTACTTC
>NA|NA|TRBV30|TRBJ1-4
CASGTGANEKLFF
TGTGCCTCGGGCACGGGGGCGAATGAAAAACTGTTTTTT
>NA|NA|TRBV27|TRBJ2-7
CASGTYEQYF
TGTGCCAGCGGAACTTACGAGCAGTACTTC
>NA|NA|TRBV9|TRBJ2-3
CASSVDQAPSDTQYF
TGTGCCAGCAGCGTAGATCAAGCTCCCTCGGATACGCAGTATTTT
>TRBD1|NA|TRBV28|TRBJ1-3
CASSLLRDRGYSGNTIYF
TGTGCCAGCAGCCTCTTGAGGGACAGGGGGTATTCTGGAAACACCATATATTTT